These 19 T cell receptor beta chains were sequenced from one sample in a study of shared T cell receptors in the human thymus. Here immunoSEQ multiplex PCR was the method, and the copy in TCRdb shows in-frame clones only, minus some. Among roughly 560,000 clones listed, 78% were seen once. These sequences were also reported in another study, on human thymus T cells.

The material sequenced was thymocytes. Receptors originate from a boy in the first two years of life with a congenital heart defect.

The chain uses TRBV4-1 and TRBJ1-3; D unclear. CDR1 is MGHRA, CDR2 YSYEKL, per germline. The CDR3 is made up of 16 amino acids. Trimming took 3 bases from V and 0 from J, leaving 12 bases between them. The CDR3 DNA sequence: TGCGCCAGCAGCCAGGAGTGCGGGATCTCTGGAAACACCATATATTTT. Translating it yields CASSQECGISGNTIYF.

V usage is TRBV28 and J usage is TRBJ2-1, with 10 positions matching TRBD2. V shed 1 base, J shed 6 bases, and the junction held 18 bases outside the gene matches. The CDR3 runs to 20 residues. Germline lookup yields CDR1 MDHEN and CDR2 SYDVKM. CDR3 sequence reads: CASSLSRTSGRRGLVNEQFF. Written as DNA, the CDR3 is TGTGCCAGCAGTTTATCGCGGACTAGCGGACGGAGGGGTTTAGTCAATGAGCAGTTCTTC. The full variable domain, in which reference TRBV28 and TRBJ2-1 provide the parts outside the CDR3, is DVKVTQSSRYLVKRTGEKVFLECVQDMDHENMFWYRQDPGLGLRLIYFSYDVKMKEKGDIPEGYSVSREKKERFSLILESASTNQTSMYLCASSLSRTSGRRGLVNEQFFGPGTRLTVL.

In this sample, this clone turned up a few times. This chain connects TRBV4-1 to TRBJ2-1, with TRBD2 identical over 13 bases. The CDR3 length is 21 residues. Per germline, CDR1 MGHRA and CDR2 YSYEKL. V lost 0 bases and J lost 1; bases outside the gene matches: 12. The CDR3 region has the DNA TGCGCCAGCAGCCAAGACGGGTGGTGGACTAGCGGGAGTAGGTCCTACAATGAGCAGTTCTTC. Protein sequence: CASSQDGWWTSGSRSYNEQFF.

This chain links TRBV27 with TRBJ2-4; D gene uncertain. The germline CDR1 and CDR2 sequences are MNHEY and SMNVEV (reference sequence). Trimming left V 2 bases short and J 8 bases short, with 13 bases between. This CDR3 comprises 14 residues. CDR3 sequence: CASSLTFPRDIQYF. The CDR3 DNA sequence: TGTGCCAGCAGTTTAACCTTCCCTAGAGACATTCAGTACTTC.

The V gene is TRBV2, the J gene TRBJ2-5; D might be TRBD2 (5 bases). V lost 8 bases to trimming and J lost 1 base, with 8 bases between them. The germline gives CDR1 SNHLY, CDR2 FYNNEI. The CDR3 runs 12 residues. DNA for the CDR3: TGTGCCAGCTCGGGGATCCAAGAGACCCAGTACTTC. Residues: CASSGIQETQYF. Full variable domain (missing parts from reference TRBV2 and TRBJ2-5): EPEVTQTPSHQVTQMGQEVILRCVPISNHLYFYWYRQILGQKVEFLVSFYNNEISEKSEIFDDQFSVERPDGSNFTLKIRSTKLEDSAMYFCASSGIQETQYFGPGTRLLVL.

V gene TRBV5-8 combines with J gene TRBJ1-5; D remains unclear. In germline, CDR1 is SGHTS, CDR2 YDEGEE. The CDR3 consists of 14 residues. Trimming took off 2 bases at V and 3 bases at J, with 9 bases between the two ends. CDR3 DNA sequence: TGTGCCAGCAGCTTACGGGGATACAATCAGCCCCAGCATTTT. Protein: CASSLRGYNQPQHF. Together with reference TRBV5-8 and TRBJ1-5, the CDR3 gives the full variable domain: EAGVTQSPTHLIKTRGQQATLRCSPISGHTSVYWYQQALGLGLQFLLWYDEGEERNRGNFPPRFSGRQFPNYSSELNVNALELEDSALYLCASSLRGYNQPQHFGDGTRLSIL.

This clone was seen a few times. The chain joins TRBV5-4 to TRBJ2-7; maybe TRBD1 (6 bases). Germline V gene lookup returns CDR1 SGHNT and CDR2 YYREEE (reference sequence). V was pared by 5 bases and J by 6 bases, with 15 bases between. The length of the CDR3 is 13 residues. The CDR3 loop is CASRQNRAAEQYF. The DNA of the CDR3 is TGTGCCAGCAGACAAAACAGGGCCGCCGAGCAGTACTTC.

The V call is TRBV18, the J call TRBJ1-5; 7 bases match TRBD1. In germline, CDR1 is KGHSH, CDR2 LQKENI. V trimming: 3 bases; J trimming: 5 bases; junction bases outside the gene matches: 13. The CDR3 has 17 residues. The DNA for the CDR3 is TGTGCCAGCTCACCCGTCGGGACAGCGAAGCTCCATCAGCCCCAGCATTTT. Translated: CASSPVGTAKLHQPQHF. The whole variable domain, remainder taken from reference TRBV18 and TRBJ1-5, is NAGVMQNPRHLVRRRGQEARLRCSPMKGHSHVYWYRQLPEEGLKFMVYLQKENIIDESGMPKERFSAEFPKEGPSILRIQQVVRGDSAAYFCASSPVGTAKLHQPQHFGDGTRLSIL.

This rearrangement joins TRBV19 to TRBJ1-5, with 7 bases identical to TRBD1. Germline CDR1 and CDR2: LNHDA and SQIVND (reference sequence). This CDR3 comprises 16 residues. With V trimmed by 0 bases and J by 3 bases, 5 bases remained unmatched. This CDR3 is CASSIDRDRVNQPQHF. The CDR3 bases are TGTGCCAGTAGTATAGACCGAGACAGGGTCAATCAGCCCCAGCATTTT.

V is TRBV6-4 and J is TRBJ2-7; D perhaps matches TRBD1 (6 bases). V lost 7 bases and J lost 3, with 10 bases in between. Germline CDR1 reads MRHNA; CDR2 reads SNTAGT. The CDR3 is 12 residues long. CDR3 DNA: TGTGCCAGCACTGGACAGAACTACGAGCAGTACTTC. Amino acid sequence: CASTGQNYEQYF.

The chain couples TRBV11-2 to TRBJ2-1; D uncertain. The germline V gene has CDR1 SGHAT and CDR2 FQNNGV. The CDR3 spans 17 residues. V lost 0 bases and J lost 0, with 12 bases in between. The CDR3 DNA sequence: TGTGCCAGCAGCTTAGATCTAGTGGAAACCTCCTACAATGAGCAGTTCTTC. Its protein product is CASSLDLVETSYNEQFF. Full variable domain (missing parts from reference TRBV11-2 and TRBJ2-1): EAGVAQSPRYKIIEKRQSVAFWCNPISGHATLYWYQQILGQGPKLLIQFQNNGVVDDSQLPKDRFSAERLKGVDSTLKIQPAKLEDSAVYLCASSLDLVETSYNEQFFGPGTRLTVL.

The chain employs TRBV27 and TRBJ1-4; D is unclear. The germline CDR1 and CDR2 sequences are MNHEY and SMNVEV (reference sequence). V was clipped by 1 base and J by 3 bases, with 9 bases between them. The CDR3 totals 15 residues. The CDR3 nucleotides are TGTGCCAGCAGTTTATACCGGTATTCTAATGAAAAACTGTTTTTT. Amino acid sequence: CASSLYRYSNEKLFF.

In DNA, the CDR3 is TGTGCCAGCAGAACCGAACAGGGACGGGCCAATGGCTACACCTTC. It encodes CASRTEQGRANGYTF. V usage is TRBV27 and J usage is TRBJ1-2, with D maybe TRBD1 (6 bases). CDR3 length: 15 amino acids. The V and J ends lost 6 bases and 6 bases respectively, with 20 bases between them. CDR1 and CDR2 (germline): MNHEY, SMNVEV (reference sequence).

J is TRBJ1-2 and V is TRBV10-3, with D unresolved. Trimming took off 7 bases at V and 7 bases at J, with 16 bases between the two ends. The CDR3 has 13 amino acids. CDR1 and CDR2 from the germline V gene are ENHRY and SYGVKD. CDR3 bases: TGTGCCATCAAGAGTCCAGAGCGACCTGGCTACACCTTC. The encoded protein is CAIKSPERPGYTF.

This chain connects TRBV5-1 to TRBJ2-3; weak D call: TRBD2 (5 bases). Trimming pared 1 base from V and 2 bases from J, leaving 14 bases between. The CDR3 is 16 residues long. CDR1 is SGHRS, CDR2 YFSETQ, per germline. DNA of the CDR3: TGCGCCAGCAGCTTGCAGACTGGGAGCCCCACAGATACGCAGTATTTT. Its translation is CASSLQTGSPTDTQYF.

This chain links TRBV7-6 with TRBJ2-1; D may be TRBD1 (6 bases). This CDR3 comprises 16 residues. Looked up from germline, CDR1 is SGHVS and CDR2 is FNYEAQ. V was cut by 3 bases and J by 0 bases, with 12 bases left in between. DNA of the CDR3: TGTGCCAGCAGCTTGACAGGAGACTTCTCCTACAATGAGCAGTTCTTC. Residues: CASSLTGDFSYNEQFF.

V gene TRBV11-2 combines with J gene TRBJ2-3, with D possibly TRBD2 on 5 matching bases. V shed 0 bases and J shed 3 bases, with 16 bases lying between them. The germline gives CDR1 SGHAT, CDR2 FQNNGV. The CDR3 contains 17 residues. The chain's CDR3 is CASSLDRSAVGTDTQYF. The CDR3 DNA is TGTGCCAGCAGCTTAGATAGATCAGCGGTAGGGACAGATACGCAGTATTTT.

V usage is TRBV7-9 and J usage is TRBJ2-7; 12 nucleotides match TRBD2. The CDR3 covers 15 residues. The V gene end was trimmed by 4 bases and the J gene end by 5 bases; junction bases not matched to a gene: 6. Germline V gene lookup returns CDR1 SEHNR and CDR2 FQNEAQ (reference sequence). In nucleotides, the CDR3 is TGTGCCAGCAGCTCAACGACTAGCGGGAGCGACGAGCAGTACTTC. Protein sequence: CASSSTTSGSDEQYF.

The chain employs TRBV14 and TRBJ1-2; D is unresolved. CDR3 length equals 13 residues. Trimming removed 4 bases from V and 2 bases from J, with 8 bases in between. CDR1 is SGHDN and CDR2 is FVKESK in the germline V gene. The CDR3 loop is CASSPRKNYGYTF. In DNA form, the CDR3 reads TGTGCCAGCAGCCCCAGGAAAAACTATGGCTACACCTTC.